The 11 T cell receptor beta chains below come from one sample, sequenced in a study of regulatory T cells in long-lasting Graves disease. Sample time point: newly diagnosed GD, antithyroid drugs for less than 3 months. Isolated PBMC RNA provided the starting material for the TCR library. Through Arm-PCR of CDR3 regions and iRepertoire HTBI primers, TCR beta libraries were built. TCRdb re-called the multiplex PCR reads through MiXCR, storing one row per CDR3 protein. Of approximately 300,000 distinct CDR3 sequences listed, approximately 20% are singletons. The sample was peripheral blood mononuclear cells (PBMCs), taken at new diagnosis, from a patient treated with antithyroid drugs. These TCRs come from a female donor with Graves disease.

This clonotype was detected ten times or more. The chain joins TRBV10-3 to TRBJ2-7; 7 bases agree with TRBD1. This CDR3 is 12 amino acids long. Trimming at V came to 10 bases and at J to 3 bases, leaving 6 bases not matched to a gene. Germline loops: CDR1 ENHRY, CDR2 SYGVKD. This CDR3 reads CATRTGVYEQYF. The CDR3 DNA is TGTGCCACCCGAACAGGGGTCTACGAGCAGTACTTC.

This clonotype was seen at least ten times. The chain recombines TRBV12-3 or TRBV12-4 with TRBJ2-6; no clear D gene. The CDR3 runs to 15 residues. With 2 bases removed from V and 4 bases from J, the gap between germline ends came to 9 bases. The CDR3 coding sequence is TGTGCCAGCAGTTTATGGGGAACCGGGGCCAACGTCCTGACTTTC. Translated: CASSLWGTGANVLTF.

In this sample, this clonotype turned up a few times. The genes are TRBV18 and TRBJ2-2; the D gene is possibly TRBD2 (5 bases). Trimming removed 1 base from V and 6 bases from J, with 12 bases in between. The CDR3 runs to 15 residues. Germline values: CDR1 KGHSH, CDR2 LQKENI. CDR3 nucleotide sequence: TGTGCCAGCTCACCACGGACTCAACGCCCCGGGGAGCTGTTTTTT. Protein sequence: CASSPRTQRPGELFF.

V is TRBV7-9 and J is TRBJ2-1; TRBD2 might be the D (6 bases). Trimming removed 3 bases at V and 5 bases at J, with 14 bases between. The CDR3 spans 15 residues. Germline CDR1 and CDR2: SEHNR and FQNEAQ (reference sequence). The CDR3 loop is CASSFGGASDNEQFF. CDR3 bases: TGTGCCAGCAGCTTCGGCGGGGCAAGTGACAATGAGCAGTTCTTC.

This clonotype was recorded many times. A much larger clone sits a single nucleotide away, making a read error possible. The chain employs TRBV12-3 or TRBV12-4 and TRBJ2-1; TRBD2 is a possible D gene (6 bases). The length of the CDR3 is 14 residues. CDR3 sequence reads: CASGSSVRYSEQFF. DNA of the CDR3: TGTGCCAGCGGATCTAGCGTACGCTACAGTGAGCAGTTCTTC.

This clonotype appeared many times. V is TRBV6-1 and J is TRBJ1-2; possible D gene TRBD1, 5 bases. Germline values: CDR1 MNHNS, CDR2 SASEGT. The CDR3 loop spans 16 amino acids. The germline V and J ends were trimmed by 4 bases and 4 bases, with 19 bases remaining between them. As DNA, the CDR3 is TGTGCCAGCAGTGCAAGCGGGACGGCTACTCTCTATGGCTACACCTTC. This codes for CASSASGTATLYGYTF.

The chain uses TRBV2 and TRBJ2-7; D gene ambiguous. The germline V and J ends were trimmed by 4 bases and 7 bases, with 11 bases remaining between them. The CDR3 runs to 12 residues. Germline CDR1 and CDR2: SNHLY and FYNNEI. CDR3 loop: CASSGTAREQYF. CDR3 nucleotides: TGTGCCAGCAGTGGGACGGCCAGGGAGCAGTACTTC.

At least ten counts were recorded for this clonotype. This chain joins TRBV7-9 and TRBJ2-1; 7 bases match TRBD2. Looked up from germline, CDR1 is SEHNR and CDR2 is FQNEAQ (reference sequence). The CDR3 length is 16 residues. Trimming removed 8 bases from V and 1 base from J; junction bases left unmatched: 11. The CDR3 coding sequence is TGTGCCAGCGCTTACCGCGGGAGCAGGTCCTACAATGAGCAGTTCTTC. Translation: CASAYRGSRSYNEQFF.

For this clonotype: A much bigger clone sits one base away, suggesting this may be a read error. This chain joins TRBV6-1 and TRBJ2-5, with 7 bases that match TRBD2. The CDR3 has 16 amino acids. Per the germline V gene, CDR1 is MNHNS and CDR2 is SASEGT. CDR3 nucleotide sequence: TGTGCCAACAGTGAAGTTGTGGGAGGGCTTGGAGAGACCCAGTACTTC. Its protein is CANSEVVGGLGETQYF.

On this clonotype itself: This may come from a read error, since a much larger clone is one base off. V usage is TRBV7-8 and J usage is TRBJ2-7; D uncertain. The germline V gene has CDR1 SGHVS and CDR2 FQNEAQ. There are 11 residues in the CDR3. Trimming cost V 8 bases and J 2 bases, with 7 bases left between them. CDR3 nucleotide sequence: TGTGCCAGCGGCTACACCTACGAGCAGTACTTC. This encodes CASGYTYEQYF. Looking up the rest from reference TRBV7-8 and TRBJ2-7 gives the full variable domain: GAGVSQSPRYKVAKRGQDVALRCDPISGHVSLFWYQQALGQGPEFLTYFQNEAQLDKSGLPSDRFFAERPEGSVSTLKIQRTQQEDSAVYLCASGYTYEQYFGPGTRLTVT.

This clonotype was counted at least ten times. J is TRBJ1-6 and V is TRBV7-9, with 9 bases aligning to TRBD1. Germline V gene lookup returns CDR1 SEHNR and CDR2 FQNEAQ (reference sequence). The CDR3 extends over 15 amino acids. V gave up 1 base and J gave up 8 bases; unmatched junction bases: 3. This CDR3 is CASSLEGQGDSPLHF. The CDR3 nucleotides are TGTGCCAGCAGCTTAGAGGGACAGGGCGATTCACCCCTCCACTTT.